This TCR beta chain was sequenced in a study of OX40 agonist ivuxolimab in advanced cancers. Germline CDR1 SGHRS, CDR2 YFSETQ. CDR3 size: 14 residues. Between the trimmed V and J ends, which lost 0 bases and 4 bases, there was a span of 10 bases. This clone was seen a handful of times. Profiled with immunoSEQ multiplex PCR; TCRdb holds only in-frame clones, not every one. This repertoire shows around 30,000 clones, about 88% found once; its top ten account for under 25%. The origin of this receptor is an adult with an advanced solid tumor such as melanoma, head and neck, liver or kidney cancer. The chain combines TRBV5-1 with TRBJ1-2; D may be TRBD1 (5 bases). The sequencing here drew on CD4+ or CD8+ T cells sorted from blood, taken in a trial of the OX40 agonist ivuxolimab. CDR3 sequence reads: CASSLVAGFYGYTF. For the CDR3, the DNA is TGCGCCAGCAGCTTGGTTGCAGGGTTCTATGGCTACACCTTC.